A selection of T cell receptor beta chains follows, all from one sample in a study of PD-1 blockade in classical Hodgkin lymphoma. Produced via immunoSEQ multiplex PCR; TCRdb's table is partial and in-frame only. The data show tens of thousands of clones, with 89% seen just once and about 11% held by the top ten. The specimen comprised peripheral blood mononuclear cells (PBMCs), sampled before the second cycle of nivolumab. The receptors derive from a human donor with classical Hodgkin lymphoma. CDR3s include the opening cysteine and the closing phenylalanine or tryptophan. The D gene is left open where the match is weak. A row's size may be missing; if present it is once, few, many or a size class.

abundance: NA
d_gene: TRBD1
v_gene: TRBV6-6
len: 16
j_gene: TRBJ1-5
CDR3nt: TGTGCCAGCAGTTACCTTGACAGGGGGATCAATCAGCCCCAGCATTTT
CDR3aa: CASSYLDRGINQPQHF

abundance: NA
d_gene: TRBD1
v_gene: TRBV19
len: 14
j_gene: TRBJ2-7
CDR3nt: TGTGCCAGTAGTAAGACAGGGGGCTCCTACGAGCAGTACTTC
CDR3aa: CASSKTGGSYEQYF

abundance: NA
d_gene: TRBD1
v_gene: TRBV19
len: 14
j_gene: TRBJ1-2
CDR3nt: TGTGCCAGTAGCCTGACAGGGTCTAACTATGGCTACACCTTC
CDR3aa: CASSLTGSNYGYTF

abundance: NA
d_gene: NA
v_gene: TRBV28
len: 12
j_gene: TRBJ1-1
CDR3nt: TGTGCCAGCAGTTTCCGAACTGCGGAAGCTTTCTTT
CDR3aa: CASSFRTAEAFF

abundance: few
d_gene: NA
v_gene: TRBV21-1
len: 11
j_gene: TRBJ1-1
CDR3nt: TGTGCCAGCAGCCTGGACAGCGAAGCTTTCTTT
CDR3aa: CASSLDSEAFF

abundance: NA
d_gene: TRBD2
v_gene: TRBV28
len: 15
j_gene: TRBJ2-1
CDR3nt: TGTGCCAGCAGTTTATGGCTAGCGGGACACAATGAGCAGTTCTTC
CDR3aa: CASSLWLAGHNEQFF

abundance: NA
d_gene: TRBD2
v_gene: TRBV5-6
len: 18
j_gene: TRBJ2-2
CDR3nt: TGTGCCAGCAGCTTCCTTACTAGCGGGGGAGGAAATACCGGGGAGCTGTTTTTT
CDR3aa: CASSFLTSGGGNTGELFF

abundance: NA
d_gene: TRBD1
v_gene: TRBV6-6
len: 14
j_gene: TRBJ2-5
CDR3nt: TGTGCCAGCAGCATACAGGGGCCGAAAGAGACCCAGTACTTC
CDR3aa: CASSIQGPKETQYF

abundance: once
d_gene: NA
v_gene: TRBV7-9
len: 14
j_gene: TRBJ1-5
CDR3nt: TGTGCCAGCAGCTTAGGGGGCCCCAATCAGCCCCAGCATTTT
CDR3aa: CASSLGGPNQPQHF

abundance: NA
d_gene: NA
v_gene: TRBV19
len: 12
j_gene: TRBJ2-1
CDR3nt: TGTGCCAGCATGGGACCGCACAATGAGCAGTTCTTC
CDR3aa: CASMGPHNEQFF

abundance: NA
d_gene: TRBD1
v_gene: TRBV18
len: 15
j_gene: TRBJ2-1
CDR3nt: TGTGCCAGCTCACCGCCCGGGACAGCCTACAATGAGCAGTTCTTC
CDR3aa: CASSPPGTAYNEQFF

abundance: NA
d_gene: NA
v_gene: TRBV21-1
len: 15
j_gene: TRBJ2-7
CDR3nt: TGTGCCAGCAGCAACCTGACAGGGGAATCCTACGAGCAGTACTTC
CDR3aa: CASSNLTGESYEQYF

abundance: NA
d_gene: TRBD2
v_gene: TRBV28
len: 14
j_gene: TRBJ2-1
CDR3nt: TGTGCCATCCACACTAGCGGGACGCTTCGTGAGCAGTTCTTC
CDR3aa: CAIHTSGTLREQFF

abundance: NA
d_gene: NA
v_gene: TRBV28
len: 16
j_gene: TRBJ2-3
CDR3nt: TGTGCCAGCAGCCAAATGAGACTAGTCATCACAGATACGCAGTATTTT
CDR3aa: CASSQMRLVITDTQYF

abundance: NA
d_gene: NA
v_gene: TRBV5-1
len: 15
j_gene: TRBJ1-2
CDR3nt: TGCGCCAGCAGCTTGGAAAGGGATACCCTAGATGGCTACACCTTC
CDR3aa: CASSLERDTLDGYTF

abundance: NA
d_gene: NA
v_gene: TRBV5-1
len: 14
j_gene: TRBJ2-7
CDR3nt: TGCGCCAGCAGCTTAGGTGGTCCGTCCTACGAGCAGTACTTC
CDR3aa: CASSLGGPSYEQYF

abundance: NA
d_gene: NA
v_gene: TRBV6-1
len: 15
j_gene: TRBJ2-7
CDR3nt: TGTGCCAGCAGTGAAGATAGTTACGTGGGTTACGAGCAGTACTTC
CDR3aa: CASSEDSYVGYEQYF

abundance: NA
d_gene: NA
v_gene: TRBV10-2
len: 13
j_gene: TRBJ2-7
CDR3nt: TGCGCCAGCAGTGAGGCTGGACAGTACGAGCAGTACTTC
CDR3aa: CASSEAGQYEQYF

abundance: few
d_gene: NA
v_gene: TRBV7-9
len: 12
j_gene: TRBJ1-3
CDR3nt: TGTGCCAGCAGCTTAGTAGAGAACACCATATATTTT
CDR3aa: CASSLVENTIYF

abundance: NA
d_gene: NA
v_gene: TRBV7-2
len: 15
j_gene: TRBJ2-2
CDR3nt: TGTGCCAGCACCCAAGGGCGAACGAACACCGGGGAGCTGTTTTTT
CDR3aa: CASTQGRTNTGELFF

abundance: NA
d_gene: TRBD1
v_gene: TRBV2
len: 13
j_gene: TRBJ1-2
CDR3nt: TGTGCCAGCAGGACAGGGTCGTCCTATGGCTACACCTTC
CDR3aa: CASRTGSSYGYTF

abundance: NA
d_gene: NA
v_gene: TRBV28
len: 15
j_gene: TRBJ2-5
CDR3nt: TGTGCCAGCAGTTTCAGGCATGAGGGTACGTGGACCCAGTACTTC
CDR3aa: CASSFRHEGTWTQYF

abundance: NA
d_gene: NA
v_gene: TRBV15
len: 14
j_gene: TRBJ2-2
CDR3nt: TGTGCCACCTTGGAGGGGGGACGGACCGGGGAGCTGTTTTTT
CDR3aa: CATLEGGRTGELFF

abundance: NA
d_gene: NA
v_gene: TRBV5-1
len: 14
j_gene: TRBJ1-4
CDR3nt: TGCGCCAGCAGCTCGGGGACAAACAATGAAAAACTGTTTTTT
CDR3aa: CASSSGTNNEKLFF

abundance: few
d_gene: NA
v_gene: TRBV19
len: 16
j_gene: TRBJ1-2
CDR3nt: TGTGCCAGTAGACATGGACACCAGCTTGTCAACTATGGCTACACCTTC
CDR3aa: CASRHGHQLVNYGYTF

abundance: NA
d_gene: NA
v_gene: TRBV14
len: 15
j_gene: TRBJ1-6
CDR3nt: TGTGCCAGCAGCCAAGGGAGCTCCTATAATTCACCCCTCCACTTT
CDR3aa: CASSQGSSYNSPLHF

abundance: NA
d_gene: TRBD2
v_gene: TRBV4-1
len: 15
j_gene: TRBJ2-5
CDR3nt: TGCGCCAGCAGCCAACTTGCGGGAGGAGGAGAGACCCAGTACTTC
CDR3aa: CASSQLAGGGETQYF

abundance: NA
d_gene: TRBD2
v_gene: TRBV10-3
len: 14
j_gene: TRBJ2-7
CDR3nt: TGTGCCTCTACAGCGGGGGACAACATTTACGAGCAGTACTTC
CDR3aa: CASTAGDNIYEQYF

abundance: NA
d_gene: TRBD1
v_gene: TRBV19
len: 17
j_gene: TRBJ1-5
CDR3nt: TGTGCCAGTAGTATAGATCCGAAGGGGGCCGTCGTTCAGCCCCAGCATTTT
CDR3aa: CASSIDPKGAVVQPQHF

abundance: NA
d_gene: TRBD1
v_gene: TRBV6-5
len: 15
j_gene: TRBJ1-2
CDR3nt: TGTGCCAGCAGGGGGAAGGGGGCTCCTAACTATGGCTACACCTTC
CDR3aa: CASRGKGAPNYGYTF

abundance: NA
d_gene: TRBD2
v_gene: TRBV15
len: 15
j_gene: TRBJ2-1
CDR3nt: TGTGCCACCAGCAGCGTCGGGAGGGTTTACAATGAGCAGTTCTTC
CDR3aa: CATSSVGRVYNEQFF

abundance: NA
d_gene: NA
v_gene: TRBV28
len: 13
j_gene: TRBJ2-7
CDR3nt: TGTGCCAGCAGTTTATCGATAGGCTACGAGCAGTACTTC
CDR3aa: CASSLSIGYEQYF

abundance: NA
d_gene: NA
v_gene: TRBV2
len: 13
j_gene: TRBJ2-5
CDR3nt: TGTGCCAGCGGGGGGACATCTCAAGAGACCCAGTACTTC
CDR3aa: CASGGTSQETQYF